A selection of T cell receptor beta chains follows, all from one sample in a study of OX40 agonist ivuxolimab in advanced cancers. Clones were sequenced by immunoSEQ multiplex PCR, and TCRdb holds only the in-frame ones, with some missing. This table has under 35,000 clones, approximately 88% appearing once. The input for sequencing was CD4+ or CD8+ T cells sorted from blood, taken in a trial of the OX40 agonist ivuxolimab. All receptors derive from an adult with an advanced solid tumor such as melanoma, head and neck, liver or kidney cancer. Both conserved end residues are part of each CDR3. D genes are given only for firm matches. Clone size is not always given. Where it is, it says once, few, many or a class for expanded clones.

abundance	d_gene	v_gene	j_gene	CDR3nt	CDR3aa
few	-	TRBV5-6	TRBJ1-5	TGTGCCAGCAGCTTTGGGGGGGACCAGCCCCAGCATTTT	CASSFGGDQPQHF
-	-	TRBV5-8	TRBJ2-7	TGTGCCAGCAGCTTCTCTTCCTACGAGCAGTACTTC	CASSFSSYEQYF
-	-	TRBV11-1	TRBJ2-7	TGTGCCAGCAGCTTACAGGGATTCGGATACGAGCAGTACTTC	CASSLQGFGYEQYF
once	-	TRBV5-1	TRBJ2-2	TGCGCCACATATGGGCCGGCGAGCGTTAACACCGGGGAGCTGTTTTTT	CATYGPASVNTGELFF
once	TRBD2	TRBV23-1	TRBJ2-3	TGCGCCAGCAGTCACTCCAGACTGCGGGAGGTAGATACGCAGTATTTT	CASSHSRLREVDTQYF
-	-	TRBV6-1	TRBJ2-5	TGTGCCAGCAGTGTGACGGGATTGGGCACCCAGTACTTC	CASSVTGLGTQYF
-	TRBD2	TRBV7-9	TRBJ2-2	TGTGCCAGCAGCTTAGACGACTTGTGGCTAGCGGAGAACACCGGGGAGCTGTTTTTT	CASSLDDLWLAENTGELFF
-	-	TRBV5-6	TRBJ1-1	TGTGCCAGCAGCTTGGGGGTGCGGAACACTGAAGCTTTCTTT	CASSLGVRNTEAFF
-	-	TRBV5-6	TRBJ1-1	TGTGCCAGCAGCCCCGGGATCATGAACACTGAAGCTTTCTTT	CASSPGIMNTEAFF
-	-	TRBV6-1	TRBJ2-1	TGTGCCAGCAGTACATATGAGCAGTTCTTC	CASSTYEQFF
-	-	TRBV4-1	TRBJ1-5	TGCGCCAGCAGCCAGGAGGGCCGCAATCAGCCCCAGCATTTT	CASSQEGRNQPQHF